The 27 T cell receptor beta chains reported below all come from one sample, sequenced in a study of coeliac disease. Using immunoSEQ multiplex PCR, the repertoire was profiled, and TCRdb retains in-frame clones only, with some absent. The sample has a few thousand clones, about half seen once. Sequences were obtained from intraepithelial lymphocytes from the gut. Receptors originate from a man aged 55 to 70 with celiac disease on a gluten-free diet.

This clone is labeled large. V gene TRBV5-1 combines with J gene TRBJ2-7; the D gene is possibly TRBD2 (5 bases). Germline loops: CDR1 SGHRS, CDR2 YFSETQ. Trimming removed 0 bases at V and 3 bases at J, with 10 bases between. CDR3 length: 14 amino acids. The CDR3 is CASSLGHGGYEQYF. CDR3 sequence (DNA): TGCGCCAGCAGCTTGGGACATGGAGGCTACGAGCAGTACTTC.

The J gene is TRBJ2-1, the V gene TRBV6-5, with 9 positions matching TRBD2. Germline loops: CDR1 MNHEY, CDR2 SVGAGI. V lost 0 bases and J lost 9; bases outside the gene matches: 6. The CDR3 runs to 15 residues. Here the CDR3 reads CASSYSASGKSEQFF. The CDR3 bases are TGTGCCAGCAGTTACTCGGCTAGCGGGAAGAGTGAGCAGTTCTTC.

This clone occurred a few times. A much larger clone sits a single nucleotide away, making a read error possible. At the DNA level, this CDR3 is encoded by other sequences in the same sample as well. CDR3 amino acids: CASRLQGGENSPLHF. CDR3 in DNA: TGTGCCAGCAGGTTACAGGGGGGAGAAAATTCCCCCCTCCACTTT. The rearrangement links TRBV6-6 to TRBJ1-6; 8 bases map to TRBD1. There are 15 residues in the CDR3. Germline loops: CDR1 MNHNY, CDR2 SVGAGI (reference sequence).

The chain employs TRBV19 and TRBJ1-5, with a weak D call TRBD1 (6 bases). This CDR3 comprises 16 residues. Germline V gives CDR1 LNHDA, CDR2 SQIVND (reference sequence). The V end was cut by 4 bases, the J end by 3 bases, with 16 bases between. The CDR3 loop is CASSTAGVQFNQPQHF. For the CDR3, the DNA is TGTGCCAGTAGTACCGCAGGGGTCCAATTCAATCAGCCCCAGCATTTT.

The chain joins TRBV7-3 to TRBJ1-2; the match to TRBD1 covers 10 bases. This CDR3 has 15 residues. Germline V CDR1 and CDR2: SGHTA, FQGTGA. Trimming took 5 bases from V and 4 from J; bases not matched to a gene: 7. The CDR3 sequence is CASSLGTGESYGYTF. CDR3 DNA sequence: TGTGCCAGCAGCCTAGGGACAGGGGAAAGCTATGGCTACACCTTC.

The genes are TRBV4-1 and TRBJ2-3; D might be TRBD2 (5 bases). This CDR3 spans 15 amino acids. Trimming shortened V by 1 base and J by 2 bases, and 10 bases separated the two germline ends. CDR1 and CDR2 (germline): MGHRA, YSYEKL. As DNA, the CDR3 is TGCGCCAGCAGCCAAGCTAGCACGGTCACAGATACGCAGTATTTT. Translated, it gives CASSQASTVTDTQYF.

The chain combines TRBV29-1 with TRBJ1-1; TRBD1 agrees at 7 bases. J gave up 0 bases and V 7 bases, and 2 bases lay outside the gene matches. This CDR3 has 12 residues. CDR1 and CDR2 from the germline V gene are SQVTM and ANQGSEA. The CDR3 DNA reads as TGCAGCGCAGACAGGGTGAACACTGAAGCTTTCTTT. Amino acids: CSADRVNTEAFF.

CDR3 in DNA: TGTGCCAGTAGTTTGGGAGGGGACACAGATACGCAGTATTTT. This gives the protein CASSLGGDTDTQYF. This sequence joins TRBV19 and TRBJ2-3; TRBD2 agrees at 7 bases. The CDR3 has 14 amino acids. Germline lookup yields CDR1 LNHDA and CDR2 SQIVND (reference sequence). V trimming: 5 bases; J trimming: 2 bases; junction bases outside the gene matches: 4.

This clone has only a few counts. The chain employs TRBV19 and TRBJ2-7, with 7 bases lining up with TRBD1. This CDR3 has 14 residues. Germline trimming cut 3 bases from V and 2 bases from J; bases unmatched to any gene: 4. Germline V gives CDR1 LNHDA, CDR2 SQIVND (reference sequence). The chain's CDR3 is CASSIDRDTYEQYF. As DNA, the CDR3 is TGTGCCAGTAGTATCGACAGGGATACCTACGAGCAGTACTTC.

The chain is built from TRBV5-4 and TRBJ2-7; D is ambiguous. The CDR3 runs 13 residues. The germline V gene has CDR1 SGHNT and CDR2 YYREEE (reference sequence). V was trimmed by 0 bases and J by 4 bases, leaving 8 bases between them. DNA for the CDR3: TGTGCCAGCAGCTTGGGACTTCAGTACGAGCAGTACTTC. This codes for CASSLGLQYEQYF. The full variable domain, rest sourced from reference TRBV5-4 and TRBJ2-7, is ETGVTQSPTHLIKTRGQQVTLRCSSQSGHNTVSWYQQALGQGPQFIFQYYREEENGRGNFPPRFSGLQFPNYSSELNVNALELDDSALYLCASSLGLQYEQYFGPGTRLTVT.

This chain joins TRBV19 and TRBJ2-1; D possibly corresponds to TRBD1 (5 bases). CDR1 is LNHDA, CDR2 SQIVND, per germline (reference sequence). V lost 9 bases and J lost 12, with 21 bases in between. The CDR3 spans 13 residues. The CDR3 here is CARGLNSTRGQFF. The CDR3 DNA reads TGTGCCAGGGGCCTAAACTCCACAAGGGGGCAGTTCTTC.

For the CDR3, the DNA is TGCGCCAGCAGCGTCCGAGGGGGGGCTCGGGCAGATACGCAGTATTTT. This translates into CASSVRGGARADTQYF. This chain connects TRBV4-3 to TRBJ2-3; possible D gene TRBD2, 7 bases. V was cut by 5 bases and J by 4 bases, with 19 bases left in between. The germline gives CDR1 LGHNA, CDR2 YSLEER. This CDR3 spans 16 amino acids.

This chain uses TRBV6-4 with TRBJ2-1, with 7 positions matching TRBD2. This CDR3 has 16 residues. V lost 2 bases and J lost 4; bases outside the gene matches: 8. CDR1 MRHNA and CDR2 SNTAGT come from the germline V gene. The CDR3 DNA is TGTGCCAGCAGTGACGGCGTGGGGGGGGATTACAATGAGCAGTTCTTC. Translation gives CASSDGVGGDYNEQFF.

This clone was detected only a few times. This chain links TRBV6-1 with TRBJ2-7; tentative D call: TRBD1 (5 bases). Germline CDR1 is MNHNS and CDR2 is SASEGT. The CDR3 runs to 14 residues. The V end lost 7 bases, the J end lost 0 bases, and 13 bases lay between the germline ends. This chain's CDR3 is CASTLQGGSYEQYF. CDR3 in DNA: TGTGCCAGCACTTTGCAGGGTGGCTCCTACGAGCAGTACTTC.

CDR3 nucleotides: TGTGCCAGCAGAATAGCGGCGGGGCAGCGGAGCTCCTACAATGAGCAGTTCTTC. Amino acid sequence: CASRIAAGQRSSYNEQFF. V is TRBV7-2 and J is TRBJ2-1; perhaps TRBD2 as D (6 bases). The CDR3 sequence is 18 residues long. The germline CDR1 and CDR2 sequences are SGHTA and FQGNSA. V lost 6 bases and J lost 0, with 21 bases in between.

This chain links TRBV29-1 with TRBJ2-5; 8 bases align to TRBD1. Trimming removed 2 bases from V and 4 bases from J; junction bases left unmatched: 12. The CDR3 totals 16 residues. The germline V gene encodes CDR1 SQVTM and CDR2 ANQGSEA. The CDR3 bases are TGCAGCGTTGAATGGGGACAGGAGGGTTTGGGAGAGACCCAGTACTTC. It codes for CSVEWGQEGLGETQYF.

The chain couples TRBV19 to TRBJ1-5; D is ambiguous. Germline V gene sequence: CDR1 LNHDA, CDR2 SQIVND (reference sequence). The CDR3 runs 15 residues. V was shortened by 10 bases and J by 0 bases, with 16 bases between the two germline ends. CDR3 in amino acids: CATLVSAYSNQPQHF. CDR3 sequence (DNA): TGTGCCACCCTGGTCTCCGCCTATAGCAATCAGCCCCAGCATTTT.

The chain employs TRBV19 and TRBJ1-2, with 7 nucleotides matching TRBD1. With V trimmed by 7 bases and J by 7 bases, 12 bases remained unmatched. The CDR3 runs to 14 residues. Germline V CDR1 and CDR2: LNHDA, SQIVND (reference sequence). The CDR3 reads CASTSDRDSVGYTF. The CDR3 DNA reads TGTGCCAGTACCTCAGACAGGGATAGCGTTGGCTACACCTTC.

The chain links TRBV19 to TRBJ1-1, with TRBD1 matching over 7 bases. The CDR3 spans 14 residues. CDR1 is LNHDA, CDR2 SQIVND, per germline (reference sequence). Trimming took 5 bases from V and 1 from J; bases not matched to a gene: 4. CDR3 nucleotide sequence: TGTGCCAGTAGTCTATGGGACAGGAACACTGAAGCTTTCTTT. Translated: CASSLWDRNTEAFF.

The chain joins TRBV29-1 to TRBJ2-7, with a possible D match to TRBD2 (5 bases). Per the germline V gene, CDR1 is SQVTM and CDR2 is ANQGSEA. The CDR3 has 11 residues. With 7 bases removed from V and 4 bases from J, the gap between germline ends came to 11 bases. The chain's CDR3 is CSAEEDYEQYF. CDR3 coding DNA: TGCAGCGCCGAGGAGGATTACGAGCAGTACTTC.

The chain carries TRBV25-1 and TRBJ2-3; 7 bases agree with TRBD2. Germline V gene lookup returns CDR1 MGHDK and CDR2 SYGVNS. This CDR3 comprises 16 residues. V dropped 3 bases and J dropped 3; count of bases not matched to a gene: 9. The CDR3 region has the DNA TGTGCCAGCAGTGATGGACCTAGCGGTTTTACAGATACGCAGTATTTT. Protein sequence: CASSDGPSGFTDTQYF.

Relative to its sample, this clone is large. This sequence joins TRBV5-1 and TRBJ2-7, with 8 bases lining up with TRBD1. The CDR3 spans 16 residues. The germline V gene encodes CDR1 SGHRS and CDR2 YFSETQ. V was clipped by 4 bases and J by 6 bases; unmatched bases: 15. The DNA of the CDR3 is TGCGCCAGCAGCCGGGGACCGAGACAGGGGTCTGTCGAGCAGTACTTC. Translated, it gives CASSRGPRQGSVEQYF.

The rearrangement links TRBV7-4 to TRBJ2-3; TRBD2 matches 7 bases. The CDR3 contains 17 residues. V lost 3 bases to trimming and J lost 5 bases; unmatched junction nucleotides: 14. Germline values: CDR1 SGHVT, CDR2 SQSDAQ. CDR3 DNA sequence: TGTGCCAGCAGCTTTCTTGGGAAATCAGCGGGGTTAGATACGCAGTATTTT. It codes for CASSFLGKSAGLDTQYF.

The gene calls are TRBV18 and TRBJ1-2, with 10 bases fitting TRBD1. The V segment lost 4 bases and the J segment 8 bases; nucleotides outside the gene matches: 13. The V gene's germline CDR1 is KGHSH and CDR2 LQKENI. This CDR3 region has 16 residues. Written as DNA, the CDR3 is TGTGCCAGCTCACACGGGGACAGGGGATCGACCGGCGGCTACACCTTC. Amino acid sequence: CASSHGDRGSTGGYTF.

This clone was observed a single time. This chain uses TRBV30 with TRBJ1-1; no reliable D call. Trimming removed 0 bases from V and 0 bases from J, with 5 bases in between. Germline values: CDR1 GTSNPN, CDR2 SVGIG (reference sequence). The CDR3 consists of 13 residues. CDR3 nucleotide sequence: TGTGCCTGGAGTGTACTTATGAACACTGAAGCTTTCTTT. Encoded protein: CAWSVLMNTEAFF.

In regard to this clone: Other DNA sequences in the same sample also yield this CDR3. V and J are TRBV9 and TRBJ2-7; possibly TRBD2 for D (7 bases). Germline loops: CDR1 SGDLS, CDR2 YYNGEE. This CDR3 contains 13 residues. Trimming cost V 0 bases and J 6 bases, with 10 bases left between them. The CDR3 protein is CASSVGGGVEQYF. CDR3 nucleotide sequence: TGTGCCAGCAGCGTAGGAGGGGGGGTCGAGCAGTACTTC.

The J gene is TRBJ1-6, the V gene TRBV19; TRBD1 matches at 10 bases. The germline V gene encodes CDR1 LNHDA and CDR2 SQIVND (reference sequence). The V segment lost 4 bases and the J segment 7 bases; nucleotides outside the gene matches: 4. The length of the CDR3 is 15 residues. In DNA form, the CDR3 reads TGTGCCAGTAGTACGACAGGGGGCTACAATTCACCCCTCCACTTT. Protein sequence: CASSTTGGYNSPLHF.